These 5 T cell receptor beta chains were all obtained from the same sample, sequenced in a study of cytomegalovirus exposure and HLA in healthy donors. PCR primers comprised 60 Vbeta and 13 Jbeta primers. Method: immunoSEQ multiplex PCR; TCRdb's copy keeps in-frame clones and lacks some. Its table records about 160,000 clones. The sample consisted of PBMCs. These receptors came from a man in his thirties or forties in good health and CMV-seronegative.

The CDR3 DNA is TGTGCCAGCAGCCCCATCGGGTATGAGCAGTTCTTC. It specifies CASSPIGYEQFF. The V call is TRBV5-4, the J call TRBJ2-1; no firm D call. From germline, CDR1 is SGHNT and CDR2 YYREEE (reference sequence). The CDR3 sequence is 12 residues long. Trimming removed 4 bases from V and 8 bases from J, with 10 bases in between.

The gene calls are TRBV12-2 and TRBJ2-1; the table's D call of TRBD2 was not tested on the DNA. TRBV12-2 is described as a pseudogene. The CDR3 length is 16 residues. This CDR3 is CASRLAGLAGDYEQFF. DNA for the CDR3: TGTGCAAGTCGCTTAGCTGGACTAGCGGGAGACTATGAGCAGTTCTTC.

This chain links TRBV6-6 with TRBJ1-5, with a possible D match to TRBD1 (6 bases). Per the germline V gene, CDR1 is MNHNY and CDR2 is SVGAGI (reference sequence). The V gene lost 5 bases and the J gene lost 0 bases, with 11 bases spanning the gap. The CDR3 is 15 amino acids. The CDR3 sequence: CASSAGVYSNQPQHF. Here the CDR3 DNA reads TGTGCCAGCAGTGCAGGGGTGTATAGCAATCAGCCCCAGCATTTT.

V gene TRBV5-1 combines with J gene TRBJ1-2, with a weak D call TRBD1 (5 bases). Deletions cut 5 bases from V and 3 bases from J, with 17 bases between. The CDR3 loop spans 15 amino acids. Germline V CDR1 and CDR2: SGHRS, YFSETQ. CDR3 protein: CASSQGGAAHYGYTF. In DNA, the CDR3 is TGCGCCAGCAGTCAGGGAGGGGCCGCACACTATGGCTACACCTTC. Full variable domain (remainder filled in from reference TRBV5-1 and TRBJ1-2): KAGVTQTPRYLIKTRGQQVTLSCSPISGHRSVSWYQQTPGQGLQFLFEYFSETQRNKGNFPGRFSGRQFSNSRSEMNVSTLELGDSALYLCASSQGGAAHYGYTFGSGTRLTVV.

The chain couples TRBV6-1 to TRBJ2-1; possibly TRBD1 for D (5 bases). V was cut by 11 bases and J by 4 bases, with 12 bases left in between. Germline V gene lookup returns CDR1 MNHNS and CDR2 SASEGT. The CDR3 sequence is 12 residues long. This CDR3 reads CACPGPYNEQFF. The DNA of the CDR3 is TGTGCCTGCCCAGGGCCTTACAATGAGCAGTTCTTC.